The 5 T cell receptor beta chains below were found in one sample sequenced in a study of blood T cell repertoires in COVID-19. The data were produced by immunoSEQ multiplex PCR, yet TCRdb's version contains in-frame clones alone and is incomplete. The sample has some 56,000 clones, over 65% seen once. Sequenced input: peripheral blood. These receptors came from an elderly man with COVID-19, enrolled during active disease.

The chain couples TRBV30 to TRBJ1-5; D call uncertain. Germline lookup yields CDR1 GTSNPN and CDR2 SVGIG (reference sequence). Trimming shortened V by 0 bases and J by 5 bases, and 17 bases separated the two germline ends. The CDR3 consists of 16 residues. The CDR3 loop reads CAWSVRRPGPDQPQHF. The CDR3 DNA is TGTGCCTGGAGTGTACGCAGGCCAGGCCCAGATCAGCCCCAGCATTTT.

V is TRBV11-3 and J is TRBJ1-3; D may be TRBD1 (5 bases). This CDR3 spans 14 amino acids. V lost 5 bases to trimming and J lost 0 bases, with 8 bases between them. Per the germline V gene, CDR1 is SGHNT and CDR2 is YENEEA. CDR3 DNA: TGTGCCAGCAGCCCGGGGGGCTCTGGAAACACCATATATTTT. Translating it yields CASSPGGSGNTIYF.

The chain couples TRBV19 to TRBJ2-5; TRBD1 is a possible D gene (6 bases). This CDR3 spans 15 amino acids. V lost 10 bases and J lost 1, with 19 bases in between. From germline, CDR1 is LNHDA and CDR2 SQIVND (reference sequence). CDR3 loop: CATAPGQIVQETQYF. CDR3 DNA sequence: TGTGCCACGGCTCCGGGACAAATAGTCCAAGAGACCCAGTACTTC.

The chain uses TRBV27 and TRBJ2-2, with 8 bases identical to TRBD2. CDR1 is MNHEY, CDR2 SMNVEV, per germline (reference sequence). The CDR3 is made up of 15 amino acids. Trimming at V came to 5 bases and at J to 7 bases, leaving 9 bases not matched to a gene. The CDR3: CASSTTSAGGGELFF. The CDR3 coding sequence is TGTGCCAGCAGTACGACTAGCGCTGGGGGCGGGGAGCTGTTTTTT.

The chain's CDR3 is CATGAWSQGAESYTF. In DNA, the CDR3 is TGTGCCACCGGGGCTTGGTCACAGGGGGCCGAGAGCTACACCTTC. This chain connects TRBV24-1 to TRBJ1-2; 9 bases line up with TRBD1. The ends lost 9 bases at V and 9 bases at J; junction bases unmatched: 16. Germline V gives CDR1 KGHDR, CDR2 SFDVKD. The length of the CDR3 is 15 residues.